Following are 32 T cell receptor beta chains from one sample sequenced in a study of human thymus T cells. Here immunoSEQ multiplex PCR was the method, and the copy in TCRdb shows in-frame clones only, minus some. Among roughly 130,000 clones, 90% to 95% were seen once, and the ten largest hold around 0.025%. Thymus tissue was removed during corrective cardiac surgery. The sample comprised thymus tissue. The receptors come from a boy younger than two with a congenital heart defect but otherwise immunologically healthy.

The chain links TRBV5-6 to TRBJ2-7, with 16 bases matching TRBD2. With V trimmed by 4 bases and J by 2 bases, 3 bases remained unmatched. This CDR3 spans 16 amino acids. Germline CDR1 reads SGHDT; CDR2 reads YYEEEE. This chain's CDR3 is CASSPGTSGGAYEQYF. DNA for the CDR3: TGTGCCAGCAGCCCCGGGACTAGCGGGGGGGCCTACGAGCAGTACTTC.

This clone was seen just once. CDR3 DNA: TGTGCCATCAGTGAGTCCCGATGGGGGCCGGGCGAGCAGTACTTC. Encoded protein: CAISESRWGPGEQYF. The chain recombines TRBV10-3 with TRBJ2-7; a weak D match, TRBD1 (6 bases). The germline CDR1 and CDR2 sequences are ENHRY and SYGVKD. Between the trimmed V and J ends, which lost 0 bases and 6 bases, there was a span of 15 bases. CDR3 size: 15 residues.

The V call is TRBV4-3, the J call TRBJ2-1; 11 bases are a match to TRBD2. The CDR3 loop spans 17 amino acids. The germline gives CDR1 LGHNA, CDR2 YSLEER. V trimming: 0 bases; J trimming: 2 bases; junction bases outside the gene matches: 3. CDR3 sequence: CASSQEVSGGAYNEQFF. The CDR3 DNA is TGCGCCAGCAGCCAAGAAGTTAGCGGGGGGGCCTACAATGAGCAGTTCTTC.

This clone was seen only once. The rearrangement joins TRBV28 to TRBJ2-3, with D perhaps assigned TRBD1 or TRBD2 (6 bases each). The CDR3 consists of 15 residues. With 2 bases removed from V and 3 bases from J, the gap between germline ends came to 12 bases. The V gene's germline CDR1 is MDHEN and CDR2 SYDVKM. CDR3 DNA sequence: TGTGCCAGCAGTTTACCCTGGAGGGGGACAGATACGCAGTATTTT. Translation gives CASSLPWRGTDTQYF.

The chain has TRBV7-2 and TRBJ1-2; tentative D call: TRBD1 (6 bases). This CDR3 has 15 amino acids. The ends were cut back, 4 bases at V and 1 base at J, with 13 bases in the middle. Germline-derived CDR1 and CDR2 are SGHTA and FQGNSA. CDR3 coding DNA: TGTGCCAGCAGCTCATATAGGGGGGTTAACTATGGCTACACCTTC. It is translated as CASSSYRGVNYGYTF. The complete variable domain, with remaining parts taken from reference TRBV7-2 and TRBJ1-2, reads GAGVSQSPSNKVTEKGKDVELRCDPISGHTALYWYRQSLGQGLEFLIYFQGNSAPDKSGLPSDRFSAERTGGSVSTLTIQRTQQEDSAVYLCASSSYRGVNYGYTFGSGTRLTVV.

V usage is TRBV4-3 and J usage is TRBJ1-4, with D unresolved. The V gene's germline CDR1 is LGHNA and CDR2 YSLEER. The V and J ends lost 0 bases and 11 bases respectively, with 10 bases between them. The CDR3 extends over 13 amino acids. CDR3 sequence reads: CASSQDPVRKLFF. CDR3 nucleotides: TGCGCCAGCAGCCAAGACCCGGTCAGGAAACTGTTTTTT.

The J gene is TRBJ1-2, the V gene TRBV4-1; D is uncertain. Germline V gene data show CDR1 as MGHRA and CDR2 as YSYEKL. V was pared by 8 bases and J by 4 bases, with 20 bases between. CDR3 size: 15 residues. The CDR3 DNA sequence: TGCGCCAGCGCGCCGACATCTTCGAGAGTCTATGGCTACACCTTC. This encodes CASAPTSSRVYGYTF.

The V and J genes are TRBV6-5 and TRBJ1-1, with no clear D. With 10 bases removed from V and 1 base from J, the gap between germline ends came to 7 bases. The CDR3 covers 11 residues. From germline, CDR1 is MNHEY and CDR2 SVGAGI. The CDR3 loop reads CATESNTEAFF. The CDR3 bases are TGTGCCACCGAATCGAACACTGAAGCTTTCTTT.

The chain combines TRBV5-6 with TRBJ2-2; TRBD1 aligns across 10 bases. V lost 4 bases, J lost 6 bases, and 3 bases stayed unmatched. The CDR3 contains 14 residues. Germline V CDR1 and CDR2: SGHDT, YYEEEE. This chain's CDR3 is CASSPGTGAGELFF. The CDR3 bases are TGTGCCAGCAGCCCCGGGACAGGGGCCGGGGAGCTGTTTTTT. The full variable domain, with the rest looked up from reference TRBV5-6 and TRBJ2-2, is DAGVTQSPTHLIKTRGQQVTLRCSPKSGHDTVSWYQQALGQGPQFIFQYYEEEERQRGNFPDRFSGHQFPNYSSELNVNALLLGDSALYLCASSPGTGAGELFFGEGSRLTVL.

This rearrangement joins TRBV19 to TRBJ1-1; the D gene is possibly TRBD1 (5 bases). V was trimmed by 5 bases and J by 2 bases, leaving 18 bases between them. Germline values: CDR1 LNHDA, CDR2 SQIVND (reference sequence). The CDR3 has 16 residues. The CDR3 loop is CASSPTFRDGNTEAFF. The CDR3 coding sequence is TGTGCCAGTAGTCCGACCTTCCGGGACGGTAACACTGAAGCTTTCTTT.

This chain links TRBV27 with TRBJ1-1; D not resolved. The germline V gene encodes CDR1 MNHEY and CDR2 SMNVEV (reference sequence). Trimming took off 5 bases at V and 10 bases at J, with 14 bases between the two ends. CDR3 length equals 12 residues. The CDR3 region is CASSLPGGVAFF. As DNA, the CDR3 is TGTGCCAGCAGTCTTCCTGGTGGGGTAGCTTTCTTT.

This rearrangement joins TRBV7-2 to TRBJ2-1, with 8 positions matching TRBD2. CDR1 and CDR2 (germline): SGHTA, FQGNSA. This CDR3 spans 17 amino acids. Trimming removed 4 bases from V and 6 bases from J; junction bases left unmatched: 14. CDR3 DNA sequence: TGTGCCAGCAGCTCCCGACTACTAGCGGCCGGCCCCAATGAGCAGTTCTTC. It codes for CASSSRLLAAGPNEQFF.

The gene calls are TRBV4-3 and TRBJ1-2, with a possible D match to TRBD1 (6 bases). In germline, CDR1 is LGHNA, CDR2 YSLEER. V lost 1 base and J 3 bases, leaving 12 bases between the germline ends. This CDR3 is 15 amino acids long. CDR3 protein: CASSQVPQGYYGYTF. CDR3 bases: TGCGCCAGCAGCCAAGTTCCCCAGGGGTACTATGGCTACACCTTC.

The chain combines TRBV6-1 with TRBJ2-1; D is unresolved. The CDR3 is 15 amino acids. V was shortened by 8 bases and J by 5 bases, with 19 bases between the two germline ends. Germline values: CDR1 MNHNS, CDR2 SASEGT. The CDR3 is CASPSGRNFHNEQFF. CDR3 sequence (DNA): TGTGCCAGCCCCAGTGGGCGGAACTTTCACAATGAGCAGTTCTTC.

In DNA, the CDR3 is TGTGCCAGTAGAGACCGGACAGGGACGAACACTGAAGCTTTCTTT. Residues: CASRDRTGTNTEAFF. This sequence joins TRBV19 and TRBJ1-1, with 8 positions matching TRBD1. V was pared by 6 bases and J by 1 base, with 7 bases of the junction left unmatched. Germline V gene sequence: CDR1 LNHDA, CDR2 SQIVND (reference sequence). This CDR3 comprises 15 residues. Full variable domain (outside the CDR3, taken from reference TRBV19 and TRBJ1-1): DGGITQSPKYLFRKEGQNVTLSCEQNLNHDAMYWYRQDPGQGLRLIYYSQIVNDFQKGDIAEGYSVSREKKESFPLTVTSAQKNPTAFYLCASRDRTGTNTEAFFGQGTRLTVV.

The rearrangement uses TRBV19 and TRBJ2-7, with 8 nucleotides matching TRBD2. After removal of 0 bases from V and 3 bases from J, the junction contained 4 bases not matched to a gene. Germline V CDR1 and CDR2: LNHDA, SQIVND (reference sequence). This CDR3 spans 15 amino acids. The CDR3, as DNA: TGTGCCAGTAGTATAGATCAAGCGGGGGTCTACGAGCAGTACTTC. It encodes CASSIDQAGVYEQYF.

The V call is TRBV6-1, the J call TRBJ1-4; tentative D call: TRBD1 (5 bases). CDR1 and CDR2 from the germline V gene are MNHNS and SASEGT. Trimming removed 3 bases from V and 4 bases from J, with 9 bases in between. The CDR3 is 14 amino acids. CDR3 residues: CASSERGNNEKLFF. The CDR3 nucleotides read TGTGCCAGCAGTGAGAGGGGCAATAATGAAAAACTGTTTTTT.

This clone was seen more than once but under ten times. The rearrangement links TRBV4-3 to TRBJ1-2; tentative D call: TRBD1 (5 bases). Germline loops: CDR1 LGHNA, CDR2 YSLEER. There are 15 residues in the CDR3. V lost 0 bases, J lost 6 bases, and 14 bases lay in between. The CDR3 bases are TGCGCCAGCAGCCAAGATCACTTCAGGGAGGATGGCTACACCTTC. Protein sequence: CASSQDHFREDGYTF.

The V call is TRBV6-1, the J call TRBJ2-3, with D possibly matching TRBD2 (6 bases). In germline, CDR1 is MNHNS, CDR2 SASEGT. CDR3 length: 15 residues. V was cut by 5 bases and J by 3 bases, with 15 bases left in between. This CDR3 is CASSPRRRGTDTQYF. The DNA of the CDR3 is TGTGCCAGCAGTCCCAGGAGGAGGGGAACAGATACGCAGTATTTT.

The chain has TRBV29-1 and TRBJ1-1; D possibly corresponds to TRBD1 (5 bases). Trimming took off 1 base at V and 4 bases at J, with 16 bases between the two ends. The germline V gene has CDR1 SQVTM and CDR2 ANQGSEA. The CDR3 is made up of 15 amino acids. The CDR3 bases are TGCAGCGTTGAAGCGCTCGGGGGATGTGGCACTGAAGCTTTCTTT. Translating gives CSVEALGGCGTEAFF.

For the CDR3, the DNA is TGTGCCAGCACAGCAGGGCCCAGAACCGGGGAGCTGTTTTTT. This codes for CASTAGPRTGELFF. This chain links TRBV7-8 with TRBJ2-2; a weak D match, TRBD1 (5 bases). Germline V gene data show CDR1 as SGHVS and CDR2 as FQNEAQ. The CDR3 extends over 14 amino acids. V was pared by 7 bases and J by 5 bases, with 14 bases between.

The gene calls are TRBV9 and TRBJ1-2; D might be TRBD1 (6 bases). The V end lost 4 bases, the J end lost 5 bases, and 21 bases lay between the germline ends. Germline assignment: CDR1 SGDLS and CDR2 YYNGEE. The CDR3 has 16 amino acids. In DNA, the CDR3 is TGTGCCAGCAGCTTTAGTCCCCGGACAGAAGAATATGGCTACACCTTC. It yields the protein CASSFSPRTEEYGYTF.

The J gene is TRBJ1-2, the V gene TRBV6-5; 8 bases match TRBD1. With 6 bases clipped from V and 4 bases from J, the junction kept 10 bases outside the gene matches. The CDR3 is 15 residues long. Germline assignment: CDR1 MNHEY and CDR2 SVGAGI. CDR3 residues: CASRFTRDRSYGYTF. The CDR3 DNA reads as TGTGCCAGCAGGTTCACCCGGGACAGGTCCTATGGCTACACCTTC.

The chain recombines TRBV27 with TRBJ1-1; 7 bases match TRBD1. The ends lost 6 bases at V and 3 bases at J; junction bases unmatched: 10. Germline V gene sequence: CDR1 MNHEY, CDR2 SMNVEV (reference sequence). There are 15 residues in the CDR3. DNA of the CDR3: TGTGCCAGCAGGTACTCAGACAGGGTGGACACTGAAGCTTTCTTT. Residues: CASRYSDRVDTEAFF.

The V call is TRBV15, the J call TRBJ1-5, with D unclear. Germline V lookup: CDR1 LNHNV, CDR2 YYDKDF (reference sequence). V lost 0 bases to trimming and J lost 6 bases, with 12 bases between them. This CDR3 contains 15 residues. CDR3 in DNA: TGTGCCACCAGCAGAGAACTTCGTAAAACTCAGCCCCAGCATTTT. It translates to CATSRELRKTQPQHF.

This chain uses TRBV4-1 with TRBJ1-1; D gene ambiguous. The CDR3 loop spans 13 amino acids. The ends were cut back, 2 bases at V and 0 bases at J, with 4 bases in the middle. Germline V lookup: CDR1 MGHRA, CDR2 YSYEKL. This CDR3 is CASSQSLNTEAFF. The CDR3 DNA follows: TGCGCCAGCAGCCAATCTCTGAACACTGAAGCTTTCTTT.

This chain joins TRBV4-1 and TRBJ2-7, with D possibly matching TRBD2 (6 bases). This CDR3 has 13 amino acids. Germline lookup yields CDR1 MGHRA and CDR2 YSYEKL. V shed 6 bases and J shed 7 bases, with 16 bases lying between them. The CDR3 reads CASREGRTGEQYF. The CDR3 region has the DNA TGCGCCAGCAGGGAGGGACGGACGGGAGAGCAGTACTTC.

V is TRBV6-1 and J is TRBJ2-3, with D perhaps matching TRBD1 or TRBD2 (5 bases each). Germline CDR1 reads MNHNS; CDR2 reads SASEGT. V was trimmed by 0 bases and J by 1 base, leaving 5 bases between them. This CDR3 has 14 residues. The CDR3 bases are TGTGCCAGCAGTGAAGCGGGGGGCACAGATACGCAGTATTTT. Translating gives CASSEAGGTDTQYF.

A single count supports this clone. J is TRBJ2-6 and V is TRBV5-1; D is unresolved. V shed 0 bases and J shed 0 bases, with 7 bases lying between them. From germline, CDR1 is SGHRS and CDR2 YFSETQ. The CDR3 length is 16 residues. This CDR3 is CASSLAANSGANVLTF. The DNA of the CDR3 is TGCGCCAGCAGCTTGGCCGCTAACTCTGGGGCCAACGTCCTGACTTTC.

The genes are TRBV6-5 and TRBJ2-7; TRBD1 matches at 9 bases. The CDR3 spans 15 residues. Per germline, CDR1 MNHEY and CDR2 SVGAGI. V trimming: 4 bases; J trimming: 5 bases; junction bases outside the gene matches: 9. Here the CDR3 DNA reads TGTGCCAGCAGTTTTAATGGACAGGGGATTAACGAGCAGTACTTC. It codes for CASSFNGQGINEQYF.

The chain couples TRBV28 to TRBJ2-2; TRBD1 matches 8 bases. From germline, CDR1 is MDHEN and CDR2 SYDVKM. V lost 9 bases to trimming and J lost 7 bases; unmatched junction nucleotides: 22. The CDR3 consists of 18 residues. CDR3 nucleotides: TGTGCCAGTCATCCGGGACAGGCGGAGGGATTTGGAAGCGGGGAGCTGTTTTTT. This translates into CASHPGQAEGFGSGELFF.

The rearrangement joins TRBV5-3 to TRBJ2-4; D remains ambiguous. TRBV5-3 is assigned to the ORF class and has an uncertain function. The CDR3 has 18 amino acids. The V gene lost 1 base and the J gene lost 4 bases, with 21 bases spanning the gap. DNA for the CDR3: TGTGCCAGAAGCTTGCGACGACGACTCGAGCCTAATAAAAACATTCAGTACTTC. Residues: CARSLRRRLEPNKNIQYF.